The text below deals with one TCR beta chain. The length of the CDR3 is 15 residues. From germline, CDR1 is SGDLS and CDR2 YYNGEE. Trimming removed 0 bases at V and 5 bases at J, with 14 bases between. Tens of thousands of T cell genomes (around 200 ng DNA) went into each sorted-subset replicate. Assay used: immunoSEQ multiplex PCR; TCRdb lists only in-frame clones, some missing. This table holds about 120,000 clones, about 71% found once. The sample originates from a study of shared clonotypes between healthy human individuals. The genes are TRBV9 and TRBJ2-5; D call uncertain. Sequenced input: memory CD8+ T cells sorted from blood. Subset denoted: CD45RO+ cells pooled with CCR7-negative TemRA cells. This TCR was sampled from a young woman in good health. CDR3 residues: CASSVAVGIWETQYF. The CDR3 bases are TGTGCCAGCAGCGTAGCTGTGGGGATATGGGAGACCCAGTACTTC.